This TCR beta chain is from a study of blood T cell repertoires in COVID-19. TCRdb's copy holds only in-frame clones and misses some; the assay was immunoSEQ multiplex PCR. The sample has approximately 440,000 clones, 90% seen once. Each participant's cohort was designated according to participant-reported clinical history. Recovered status applied to Cohort 3 donors who had two consecutive negative PCRs. It also applied to those with clearance or with symptom resolution. This CDR3 is 16 amino acids long. The chain couples TRBV12-1 to TRBJ2-3; TRBD2 is the table's D call and was not checked against the DNA. TRBV12-1 is a pseudogene locus. The sequencing input was PBMCs or T cells enriched from blood (not recorded which). This sequence originates from a young man who had recovered from COVID-19. CDR3 residues: CASSPDIAGAADTQYF. For the CDR3, the DNA is TGTGCCAGCAGCCCAGACATAGCGGGGGCGGCAGATACGCAGTATTTT.